This T cell receptor beta chain was sequenced during a study of blood T cell repertoires in COVID-19 (dated by TCRdb to the early 2020s). About the study as a whole: Samples from collaborators originated in the United States, Italy and Spain and spanned both the acute and convalescent phases of COVID-19. The prospective study material was composed of cDNA or gDNA derived from T cells, B-cell-depleted T cells, or PBMCs. Deeply sampled blood TCRbeta repertoires from subjects exposed to, actively infected with, or recovered from COVID-19 were included in the dataset. The repertoires were made available in a free public database intended to serve as a resource for research on the immune response to SARS-CoV-2. The samples were drawn from the first 160 participants of the ongoing ImmuneRACE study and from more than 1,000 subjects provided by 6 global collaborators. A de-identified subject ID, COVID-19 status, age in years and sex were almost always included in the sample metadata. Where available, HLA class I and class II types were taken from metadata supplied by the sample provider and were not determined by assay-based typing.

Overall results and qualifications from the work: How much clinical and demographic metadata was included differed by source and by participant, and the metadata was provided uncurated.

The immunoSEQ Assay, a bias-controlled multiplex PCR, was used to amplify TCRbeta CDR3 regions from genomic DNA. Per the original workflow: Within the assay, amplification of reference gene primers was used to estimate how many nucleated cells each sample contained. To quantify the absolute abundance of each unique TCRbeta CDR3 rearrangement, sequence reads were collapsed and filtered. Productive Simpson clonality was computed per sample as the square root of Simpson's diversity index over productive rearrangements. TCRdb obtained this table from immuneACCESS and retained in-frame rearrangements with V and J assigned. These tables miss some clones; where compared with another copy, unresolved V genes account for less than half of the shortfall, and the remainder is unexplained. The D gene and trimming were derived from the DNA, and the V and J assignments and clone size from that table. Counted in this sample were about 100,000 clones; more than 75% of them appeared once. The ten biggest clones cover approximately 2.1% of the sample.

The CDR3 contains 12 residues, cysteine and phenylalanine counted. CDR3 DNA only is kept here, 36 bases in frame from base 1. The CDR1 and CDR2 encoded by the germline V gene (reference sequence) are SEHNR and FQNEAQ. Trimmed from V: 6 bases; trimmed from J: 4 bases; junction bases lacking a gene match: 1. As regards this clone: It has no known antigen specificity. Base qualities are not at hand, and no much larger clone is one base apart.

The collaborating institutions used their own protocols to collect whole blood in K2EDTA tubes. For TCRbeta analysis, collaborators shipped samples in one of three forms: frozen whole blood, isolated PBMCs, or DNA extracted from either of those sample types. The sequence joins TRBV7-9 to TRBJ2-7, with 9 bases in between that match TRBD1. The specimen was peripheral blood. This sequence originates from a human donor in a cohort sampled during active COVID-19. For the CDR3, the sequence is CASSGTGYEQYF. The sequenced DNA: TGTGCCAGCAGTGGGACAGGGTACGAGCAGTACTTC.